This TCR beta chain was recorded in a study of T cell changes during pregnancy in multiple sclerosis. Here immunoSEQ multiplex PCR was the method, and the copy in TCRdb shows in-frame clones only, minus some. The profile shows 47,000 or so clones, roughly 89% of them singletons. CDR1 is SQVTM, CDR2 ANQGSEA, per germline. The CDR3 totals 13 residues. Deletions cut 4 bases from V and 3 bases from J, with 13 bases between. Specimen: peripheral blood, collected in the first trimester of pregnancy. The sequence derives from a female donor with multiple sclerosis, enrolled in a pregnancy study. This rearrangement joins TRBV29-1 to TRBJ2-7; TRBD1 might be the D (5 bases). The chain's CDR3 is CSVVGDTLYEQYF. The CDR3 DNA sequence: TGCAGCGTTGTAGGGGATACCCTCTACGAGCAGTACTTC.